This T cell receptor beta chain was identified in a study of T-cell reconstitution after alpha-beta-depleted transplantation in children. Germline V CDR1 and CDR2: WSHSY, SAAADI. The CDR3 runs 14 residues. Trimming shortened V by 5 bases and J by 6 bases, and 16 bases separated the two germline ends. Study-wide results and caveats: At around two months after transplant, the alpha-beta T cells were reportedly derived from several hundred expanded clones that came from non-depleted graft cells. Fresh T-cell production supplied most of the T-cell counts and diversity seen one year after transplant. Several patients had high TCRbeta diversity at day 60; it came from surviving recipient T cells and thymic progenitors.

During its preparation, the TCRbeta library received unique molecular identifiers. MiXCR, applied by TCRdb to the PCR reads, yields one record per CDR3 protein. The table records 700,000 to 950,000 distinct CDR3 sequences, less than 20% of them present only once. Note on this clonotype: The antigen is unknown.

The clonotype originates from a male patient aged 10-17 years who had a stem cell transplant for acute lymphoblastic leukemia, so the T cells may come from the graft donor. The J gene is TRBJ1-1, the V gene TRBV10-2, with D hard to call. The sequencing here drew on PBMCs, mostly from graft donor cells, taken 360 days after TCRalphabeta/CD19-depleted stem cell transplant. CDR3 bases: TGCGCCAGCAGTCCGAGTCTTGTGTACGCTGAAGCTTTCTTT. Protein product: CASSPSLVYAEAFF.